This TCR beta chain was recovered during a study of shared clonotypes between healthy human individuals. Study observations and caveats: Sequencing depth was expected to influence donor clonotype sharing.

V shed 0 bases and J shed 0 bases, with 13 bases lying between them. CDR1 SGHNT and CDR2 YYREEE come from the germline V gene (reference sequence). The CDR3 spans 18 residues. Replicate PCRs run on sorted subsets employed approximately 0.2 ug DNA, 25,000 to 35,000 T cell genomes. Profiled with immunoSEQ multiplex PCR; TCRdb holds only in-frame clones, not every one. This table holds about 2 million clones, around 95% found once. As concerns this clone: The antigen is not known.

Specimen: naive CD4+ T cells sorted from blood. Subset denoted: CD45RA+ positively selected. J is TRBJ2-6 and V is TRBV5-4; D unresolved. The receptor was derived from a man between 18 and 29 years old in good health. CDR3 sequence reads: CASSLGLDTNSGANVLTF. Written as DNA, the CDR3 is TGTGCCAGCAGCTTGGGCCTCGATACGAACTCTGGGGCCAACGTCCTGACTTTC.